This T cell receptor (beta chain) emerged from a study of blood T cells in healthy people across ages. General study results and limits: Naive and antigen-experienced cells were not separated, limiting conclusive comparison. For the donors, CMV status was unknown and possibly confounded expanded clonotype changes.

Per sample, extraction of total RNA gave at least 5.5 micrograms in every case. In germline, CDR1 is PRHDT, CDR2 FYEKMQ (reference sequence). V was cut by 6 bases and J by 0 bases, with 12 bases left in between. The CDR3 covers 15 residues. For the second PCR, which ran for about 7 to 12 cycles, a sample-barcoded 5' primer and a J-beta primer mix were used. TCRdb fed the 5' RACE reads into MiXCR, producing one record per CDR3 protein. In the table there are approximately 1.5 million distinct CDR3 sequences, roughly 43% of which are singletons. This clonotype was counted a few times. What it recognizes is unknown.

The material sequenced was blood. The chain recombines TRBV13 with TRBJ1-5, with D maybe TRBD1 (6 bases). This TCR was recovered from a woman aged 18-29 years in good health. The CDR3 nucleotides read TGTGCCAGCAGGGGTCGACAGGATAGCAATCAGCCCCAGCATTTT. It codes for CASRGRQDSNQPQHF. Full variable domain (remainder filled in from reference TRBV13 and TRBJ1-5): AAGVIQSPRHLIKEKRETATLKCYPIPRHDTVYWYQQGPGQDPQFLISFYEKMQSDKGSIPDRFSAQQFSDYHSELNMSSLELGDSALYFCASRGRQDSNQPQHFGDGTRLSIL.